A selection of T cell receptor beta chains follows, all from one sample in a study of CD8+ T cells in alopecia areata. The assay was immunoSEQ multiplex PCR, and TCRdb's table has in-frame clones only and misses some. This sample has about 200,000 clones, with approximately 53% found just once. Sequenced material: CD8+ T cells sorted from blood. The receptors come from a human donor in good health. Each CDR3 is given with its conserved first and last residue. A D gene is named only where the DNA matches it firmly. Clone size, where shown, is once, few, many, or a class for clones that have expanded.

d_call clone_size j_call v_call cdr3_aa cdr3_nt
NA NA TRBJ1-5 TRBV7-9 CASSNERDQPQHF TGTGCCAGCAGCAACGAAAGAGATCAGCCCCAGCATTTT
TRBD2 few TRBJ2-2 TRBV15 CATSTTGGAGELFF TGTGCCACCAGCACCACTGGGGGGGCCGGGGAGCTGTTTTTT
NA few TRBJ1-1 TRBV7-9 CASSLLRSGATEAFF TGTGCCAGCAGCTTATTGCGATCCGGGGCGACTGAAGCTTTCTTT
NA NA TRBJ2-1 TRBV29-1 CSVGGVGIDEQFF TGCAGCGTTGGAGGGGTGGGGATTGATGAGCAGTTCTTC
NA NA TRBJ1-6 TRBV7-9 CASSLNTDPRSPLHF TGTGCCAGCAGTCTTAACACGGATCCCCGTTCACCCCTCCACTTT
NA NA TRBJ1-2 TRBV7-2 CASSAQVNYGYTF TGTGCCAGCAGCGCTCAGGTTAACTATGGCTACACCTTC
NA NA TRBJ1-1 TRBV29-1 CSLTVNTEAFF TGCAGTCTTACAGTGAACACTGAAGCTTTCTTT
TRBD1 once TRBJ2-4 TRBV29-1 CSVESPGTGSYKNIQYF TGCAGCGTTGAATCTCCCGGGACAGGATCTTACAAAAACATTCAGTACTTC
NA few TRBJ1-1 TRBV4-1 CASSQEAGLNTEAFF TGCGCCAGCAGCCAAGAGGCAGGGCTGAACACTGAAGCTTTCTTT
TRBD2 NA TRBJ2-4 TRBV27 CASSLGRAGDALNIQYF TGTGCCAGCAGTTTGGGACGAGCGGGGGACGCTCTCAACATTCAGTACTTC
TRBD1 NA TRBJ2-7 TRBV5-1 CASSLIQGKNEQYF TGCGCCAGCAGCTTGATACAGGGGAAGAACGAGCAGTACTTC
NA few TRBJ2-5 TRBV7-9 CASSVSASETQYF TGTGCCAGCAGCGTCTCGGCGTCGGAGACCCAGTACTTC
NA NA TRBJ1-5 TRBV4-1 CASSPSGNQPQHF TGCGCCAGCAGCCCCTCGGGCAATCAGCCCCAGCATTTT
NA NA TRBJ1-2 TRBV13 CASSLEQDYGYTF TGTGCCAGCAGCTTAGAACAGGACTATGGCTACACCTTC
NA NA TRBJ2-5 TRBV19 CASSIEEFGTQYF TGTGCCAGTAGTATAGAAGAGTTTGGGACCCAGTACTTC
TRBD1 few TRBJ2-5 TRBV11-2 CASSFPRTGTGGDQETQYF TGTGCCAGCAGCTTCCCCCGGACCGGGACAGGGGGCGATCAAGAGACCCAGTACTTC
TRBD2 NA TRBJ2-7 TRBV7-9 CASSLAGEQYF TGTGCCAGCAGCCTAGCGGGCGAGCAGTACTTC
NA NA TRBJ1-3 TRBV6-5 CASSYGRSSGNTIYF TGTGCCAGCAGTTACGGACGGAGCTCTGGAAACACCATATATTTT
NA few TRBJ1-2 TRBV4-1 CASSQVGLNYGYTF TGCGCCAGCAGCCAAGTTGGGTTAAACTATGGCTACACCTTC
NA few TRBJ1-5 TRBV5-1 CASSLEGGQPQHF TGCGCCAGCAGCTTGGAGGGGGGCCAGCCCCAGCATTTT
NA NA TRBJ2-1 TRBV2 CASSSPGTKGGNEQFF TGTGCCAGCAGTTCTCCGGGAACTAAGGGGGGCAATGAGCAGTTCTTC
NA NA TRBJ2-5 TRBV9 CASSVAAGAQETQYF TGTGCCAGCAGCGTAGCCGCGGGGGCACAAGAGACCCAGTACTTC
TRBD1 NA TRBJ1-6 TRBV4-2 CASSQAYRGSASPLHF TGTGCCAGCAGCCAAGCTTACAGGGGGAGTGCTTCACCCCTCCACTTT
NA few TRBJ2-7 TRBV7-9 CASSSSGSTTYEQYF TGTGCCAGCAGCTCTTCGGGGAGCACAACCTACGAGCAGTACTTC
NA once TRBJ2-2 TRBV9 CASSVNSGARTGELFF TGTGCCAGCAGCGTAAATTCCGGGGCGAGGACCGGGGAGCTGTTTTTT
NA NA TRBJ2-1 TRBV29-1 CSVDPLGPRDEQFF TGCAGCGTTGACCCACTAGGTCCGAGGGATGAGCAGTTCTTC
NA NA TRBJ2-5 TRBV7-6 CASSLAGAWETQYF TGTGCCAGCAGCTTAGCGGGGGCGTGGGAGACCCAGTACTTC
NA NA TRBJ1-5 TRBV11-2 CASSLGLNQPQHF TGTGCCAGCAGCTTAGGTCTTAATCAGCCCCAGCATTTT
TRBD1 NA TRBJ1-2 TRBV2 CASSEAKQGLNDYTF TGTGCCAGCAGTGAAGCCAAACAGGGGTTGAATGACTACACCTTC
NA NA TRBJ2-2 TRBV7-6 CASSVAGGPGGELFF TGTGCCAGCAGCGTTGCCGGGGGGCCGGGCGGGGAGCTGTTTTTT
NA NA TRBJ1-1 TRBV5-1 CASSPDARAEAFF TGCGCCAGCAGCCCGGACGCCAGGGCTGAAGCTTTCTTT
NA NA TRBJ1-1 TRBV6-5 CASSYSGGDTEAFF TGTGCCAGCAGTTACTCGGGGGGGGACACTGAAGCTTTCTTT
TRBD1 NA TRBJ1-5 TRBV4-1 CASSLTGQGGDQPQHF TGCGCCAGCAGCCTAACAGGTCAGGGGGGGGATCAGCCCCAGCATTTT
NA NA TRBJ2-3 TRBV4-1 CASSPPSPTDTQYF TGCGCCAGCAGCCCCCCGAGTCCCACAGATACGCAGTATTTT
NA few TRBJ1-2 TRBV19 CASSMRRPGGYTF TGTGCCAGTAGTATGCGAAGGCCTGGGGGCTACACCTTC
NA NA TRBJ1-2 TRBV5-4 CASSYNILSNYGYTF TGTGCCAGCAGTTATAACATCCTTTCCAACTATGGCTACACCTTC
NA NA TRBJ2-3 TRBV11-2 CASSSMADTQYF TGTGCCAGCAGCTCTATGGCGGATACGCAGTATTTT
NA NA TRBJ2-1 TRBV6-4 CASSVEGYNEQFF TGTGCCAGCAGTGTGGAGGGCTACAATGAGCAGTTCTTC
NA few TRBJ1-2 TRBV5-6 CASSSIDGTYGYTF TGTGCCAGCAGCTCGATCGACGGGACCTATGGCTACACCTTC
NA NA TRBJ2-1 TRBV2 CASTANEQFF TGTGCCAGCACGGCCAATGAGCAGTTCTTC
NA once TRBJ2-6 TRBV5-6 CASESYGANVLTF TGTGCCAGCGAGAGCTATGGGGCCAACGTCCTGACTTTC
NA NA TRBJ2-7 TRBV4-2 CASSQVVGGREQYF TGTGCCAGCAGCCAAGTCGTGGGGGGTCGCGAGCAGTACTTC
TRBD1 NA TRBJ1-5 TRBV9 CASSETGINQPQHF TGTGCCAGCAGCGAGACAGGGATCAATCAGCCCCAGCATTTT
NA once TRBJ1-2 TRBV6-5 CASSYSEQGVTDGYTF TGTGCCAGCAGTTACTCTGAGCAGGGTGTAACCGATGGCTACACCTTC
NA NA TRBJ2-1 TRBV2 CASTGLASFNEQFF TGTGCCAGCACGGGACTGGCCTCCTTCAATGAGCAGTTCTTC
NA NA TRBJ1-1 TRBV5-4 CASSLGGDRGAFF TGTGCCAGCAGCTTGGGGGGAGATCGGGGAGCTTTCTTT
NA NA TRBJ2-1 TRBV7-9 CASSLSGRPEQFF TGTGCCAGCAGCTTATCGGGGAGGCCTGAGCAGTTCTTC
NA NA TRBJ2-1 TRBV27 CASSPQGPNSYNEQFF TGTGCCAGCAGTCCACAAGGTCCGAACTCCTACAATGAGCAGTTCTTC
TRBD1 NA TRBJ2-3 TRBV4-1 CASSQDLGTGTDTQYF TGCGCCAGCAGCCAAGATCTAGGGACAGGGACAGATACGCAGTATTTT
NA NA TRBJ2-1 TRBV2 CASSENNEQFF TGTGCCAGCAGTGAAAACAATGAGCAGTTCTTC
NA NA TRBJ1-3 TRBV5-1 CASSGEDTGNTIYF TGCGCCAGCAGCGGGGAGGACACTGGAAACACCATATATTTT
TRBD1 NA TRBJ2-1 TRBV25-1 CASSDQRGHLEFF TGTGCCAGCAGTGACCAGAGGGGGCACCTTGAGTTCTTC
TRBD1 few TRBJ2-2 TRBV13 CASSSPGGTGELFF TGTGCCAGCAGCTCCCCAGGGGGCACCGGGGAGCTGTTTTTT
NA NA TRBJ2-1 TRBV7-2 CASSLALGMRSNEQFF TGTGCCAGCAGCTTAGCCCTGGGGATGAGATCCAATGAGCAGTTCTTC
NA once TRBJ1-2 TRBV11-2 CASSFQPKRSGGYTF TGTGCCAGCAGCTTTCAACCCAAAAGGTCGGGTGGCTACACCTTC
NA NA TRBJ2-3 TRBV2 CASTPVGSSSTDTQYF TGTGCCAGCACCCCTGTAGGGTCTTCTAGCACAGATACGCAGTATTTT
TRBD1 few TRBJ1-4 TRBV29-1 CSVVDRGKREKLFF TGCAGCGTCGTCGACAGGGGAAAACGTGAAAAACTGTTTTTT
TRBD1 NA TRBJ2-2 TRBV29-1 CSVLGQGLFTGELFF TGCAGCGTCCTGGGACAGGGTTTATTCACCGGGGAGCTGTTTTTT